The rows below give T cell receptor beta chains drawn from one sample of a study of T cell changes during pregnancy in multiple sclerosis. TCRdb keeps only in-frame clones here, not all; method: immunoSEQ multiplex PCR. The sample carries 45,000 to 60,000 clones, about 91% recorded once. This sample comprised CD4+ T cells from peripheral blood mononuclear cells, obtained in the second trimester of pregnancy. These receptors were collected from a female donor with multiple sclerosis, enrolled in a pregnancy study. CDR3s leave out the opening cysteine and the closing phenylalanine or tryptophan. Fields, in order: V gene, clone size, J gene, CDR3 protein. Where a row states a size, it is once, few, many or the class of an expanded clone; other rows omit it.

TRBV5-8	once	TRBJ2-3	ASTHVLPAGEDTQY
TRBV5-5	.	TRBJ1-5	ASSLGVREPQH
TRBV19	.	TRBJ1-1	ASSIRGRGEAF
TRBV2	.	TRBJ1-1	ASRAAAGIAEAF
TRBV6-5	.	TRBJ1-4	ASSRQGGNEKLF
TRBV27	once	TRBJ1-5	ASSPLVGGSNQPQH
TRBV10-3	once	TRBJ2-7	AISESGGASSYEQY
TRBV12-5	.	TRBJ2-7	ASGLVIERESYEQY
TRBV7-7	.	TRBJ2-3	ASSAGQGSTDTQY
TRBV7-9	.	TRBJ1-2	ASSPERDRGYT
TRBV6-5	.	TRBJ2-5	ASSSTLAHQETQY
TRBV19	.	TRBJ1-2	ASSITGSSGFNYGYT
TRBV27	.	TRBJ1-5	ASSRTGGEGQPQH
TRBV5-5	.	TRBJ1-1	ASSLRLWGQGFTEAF
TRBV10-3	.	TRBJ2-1	ASVPGPAGVDNEQF
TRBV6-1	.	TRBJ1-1	ASSQGRTTEAF
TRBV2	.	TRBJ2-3	ASSQRDILTDTQY
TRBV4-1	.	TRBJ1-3	ASSQDTGTGNTIY
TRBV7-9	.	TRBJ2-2	ASSYTTHGTANTGELF
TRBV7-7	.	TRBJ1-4	ASSPFAGAPANEKLF
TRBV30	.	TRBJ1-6	AWTPTGGSYNSPLH
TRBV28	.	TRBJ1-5	ASRKGGKWVNQPQH
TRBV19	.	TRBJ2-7	ASSMGQVSYEQY
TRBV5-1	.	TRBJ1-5	ASSETGTGVEPQH
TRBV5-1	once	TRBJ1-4	ANSLASPNEKLF
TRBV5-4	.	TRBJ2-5	ASSLGLAGPPETQY
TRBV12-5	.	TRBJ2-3	ASGLGRFPTDTQY
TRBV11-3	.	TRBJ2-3	ASSPGQGTDTQY
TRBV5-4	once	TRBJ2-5	ASSPTASQETQY